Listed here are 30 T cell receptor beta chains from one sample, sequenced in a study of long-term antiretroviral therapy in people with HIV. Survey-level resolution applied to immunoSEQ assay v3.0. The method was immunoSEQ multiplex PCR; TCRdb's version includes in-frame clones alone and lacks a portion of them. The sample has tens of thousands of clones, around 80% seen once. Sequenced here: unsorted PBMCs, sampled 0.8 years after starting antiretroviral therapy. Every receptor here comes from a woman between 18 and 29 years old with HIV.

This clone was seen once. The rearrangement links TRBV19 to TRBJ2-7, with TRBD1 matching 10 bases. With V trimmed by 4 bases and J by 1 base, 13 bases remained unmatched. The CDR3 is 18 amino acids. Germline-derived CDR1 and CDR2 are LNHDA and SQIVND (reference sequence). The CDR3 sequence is CASSTSSPGTGVSYEQYF. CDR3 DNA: TGTGCCAGTAGTACCTCCTCCCCCGGGACAGGGGTGTCCTACGAGCAGTACTTC.

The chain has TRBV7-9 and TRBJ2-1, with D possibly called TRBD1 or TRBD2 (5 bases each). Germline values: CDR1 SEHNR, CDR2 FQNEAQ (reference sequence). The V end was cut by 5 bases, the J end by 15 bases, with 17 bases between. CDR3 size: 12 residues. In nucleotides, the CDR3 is TGTGCCAGCAGCGGGAACAGGAGGTGGTGGTTCTTC. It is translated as CASSGNRRWWFF.

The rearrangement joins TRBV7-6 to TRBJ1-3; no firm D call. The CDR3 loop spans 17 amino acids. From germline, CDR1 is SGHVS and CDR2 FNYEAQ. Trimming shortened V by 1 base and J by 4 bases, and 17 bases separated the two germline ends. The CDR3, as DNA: TGTGCCAGCAGCTTAGGTGTCTCCGGGGTATCCGGAAACACCATATATTTT. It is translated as CASSLGVSGVSGNTIYF.

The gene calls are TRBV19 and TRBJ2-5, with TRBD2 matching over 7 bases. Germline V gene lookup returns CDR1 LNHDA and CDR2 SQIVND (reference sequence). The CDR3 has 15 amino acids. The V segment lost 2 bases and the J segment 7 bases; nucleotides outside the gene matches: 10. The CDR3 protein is CASSIRGRETWTQYF. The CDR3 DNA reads TGTGCCAGTAGTATACGGGGGAGGGAGACCTGGACCCAGTACTTC.

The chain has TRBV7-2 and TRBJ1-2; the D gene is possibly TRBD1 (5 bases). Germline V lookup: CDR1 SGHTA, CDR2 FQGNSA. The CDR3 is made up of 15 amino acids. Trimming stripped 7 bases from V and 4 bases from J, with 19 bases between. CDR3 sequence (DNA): TGTGCCAGCACCGAGAAGGGGATTTTGGGCTATGGCTACACCTTC. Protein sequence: CASTEKGILGYGYTF.

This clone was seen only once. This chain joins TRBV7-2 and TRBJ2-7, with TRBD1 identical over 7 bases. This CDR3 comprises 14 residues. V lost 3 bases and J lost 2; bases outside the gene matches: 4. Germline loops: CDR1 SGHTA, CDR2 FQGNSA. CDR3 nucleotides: TGTGCCAGCAGCTTCGGACAGGACGCCTACGAGCAGTACTTC. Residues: CASSFGQDAYEQYF.

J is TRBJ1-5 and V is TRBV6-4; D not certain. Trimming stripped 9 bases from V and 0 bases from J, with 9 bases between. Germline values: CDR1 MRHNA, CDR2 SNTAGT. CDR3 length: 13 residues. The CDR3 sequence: CARLTHSNQPQHF. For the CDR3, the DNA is TGTGCCAGGCTGACCCATAGCAATCAGCCCCAGCATTTT.

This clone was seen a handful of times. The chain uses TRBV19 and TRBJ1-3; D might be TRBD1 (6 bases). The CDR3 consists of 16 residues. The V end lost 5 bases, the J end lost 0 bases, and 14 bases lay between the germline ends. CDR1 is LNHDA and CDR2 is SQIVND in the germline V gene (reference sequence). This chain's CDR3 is CASSQPTGVSGNTIYF. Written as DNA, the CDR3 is TGTGCCAGTAGTCAACCGACAGGTGTCTCTGGAAACACCATATATTTT.

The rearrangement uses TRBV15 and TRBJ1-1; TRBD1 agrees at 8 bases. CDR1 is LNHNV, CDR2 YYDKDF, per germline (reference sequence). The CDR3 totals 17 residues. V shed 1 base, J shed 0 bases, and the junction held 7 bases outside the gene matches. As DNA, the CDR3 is TGTGCCACCAGCAGAGGGGTTCAGGGGGCAGTGAACACTGAAGCTTTCTTT. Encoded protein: CATSRGVQGAVNTEAFF.

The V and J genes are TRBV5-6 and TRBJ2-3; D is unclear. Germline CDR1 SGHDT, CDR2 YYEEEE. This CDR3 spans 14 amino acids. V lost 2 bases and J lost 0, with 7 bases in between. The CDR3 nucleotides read TGTGCCAGCAGCTTTGACTCCAGCACAGATACGCAGTATTTT. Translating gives CASSFDSSTDTQYF. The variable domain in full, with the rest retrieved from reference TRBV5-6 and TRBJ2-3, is DAGVTQSPTHLIKTRGQQVTLRCSPKSGHDTVSWYQQALGQGPQFIFQYYEEEERQRGNFPDRFSGHQFPNYSSELNVNALLLGDSALYLCASSFDSSTDTQYFGPGTRLTVL.

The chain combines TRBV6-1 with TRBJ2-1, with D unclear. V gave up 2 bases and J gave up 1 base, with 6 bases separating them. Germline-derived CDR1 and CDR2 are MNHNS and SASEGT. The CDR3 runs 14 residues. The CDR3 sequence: CASSEKSSYNEQFF. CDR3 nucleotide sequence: TGTGCCAGCAGTGAAAAGTCGTCCTACAATGAGCAGTTCTTC.

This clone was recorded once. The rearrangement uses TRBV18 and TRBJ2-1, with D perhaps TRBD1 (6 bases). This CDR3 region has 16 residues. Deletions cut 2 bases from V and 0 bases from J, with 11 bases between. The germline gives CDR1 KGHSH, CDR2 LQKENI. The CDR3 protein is CASSPNRASSYNEQFF. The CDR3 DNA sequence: TGTGCCAGCTCACCAAACAGGGCGAGCTCCTACAATGAGCAGTTCTTC.

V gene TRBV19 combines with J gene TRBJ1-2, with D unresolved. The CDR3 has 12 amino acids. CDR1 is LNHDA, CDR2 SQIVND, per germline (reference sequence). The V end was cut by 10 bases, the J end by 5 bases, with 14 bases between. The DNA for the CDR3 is TGTGCCACCTACGAGGCGGGTTATGGCTACACCTTC. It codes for CATYEAGYGYTF.

DNA of the CDR3: TGTGCCAGCAGCGAGGGACAGTCGGTGACGTATGGCTACACCTTC. Protein product: CASSEGQSVTYGYTF. V gene TRBV9 combines with J gene TRBJ1-2; 7 bases match TRBD1. This CDR3 is built from 15 residues. Germline assignment: CDR1 SGDLS and CDR2 YYNGEE. V lost 3 bases to trimming and J lost 5 bases; unmatched junction nucleotides: 10. Using reference TRBV9 and TRBJ1-2 for the parts outside the CDR3, the full variable domain is DSGVTQTPKHLITATGQRVTLRCSPRSGDLSVYWYQQSLDQGLQFLIQYYNGEERAKGNILERFSAQQFPDLHSELNLSSLELGDSALYFCASSEGQSVTYGYTFGSGTRLTVV.

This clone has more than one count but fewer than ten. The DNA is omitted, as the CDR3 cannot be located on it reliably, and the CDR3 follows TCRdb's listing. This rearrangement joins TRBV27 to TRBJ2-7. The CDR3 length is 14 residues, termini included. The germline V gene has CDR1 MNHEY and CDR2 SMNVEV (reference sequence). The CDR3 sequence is CASSFWRGEYEQYF.

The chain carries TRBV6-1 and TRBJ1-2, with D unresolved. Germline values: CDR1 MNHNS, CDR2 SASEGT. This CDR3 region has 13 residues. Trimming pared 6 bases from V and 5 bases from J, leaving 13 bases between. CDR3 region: CASRKPAGYGYTF. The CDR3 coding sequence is TGTGCCAGCAGGAAGCCGGCAGGATATGGCTACACCTTC.

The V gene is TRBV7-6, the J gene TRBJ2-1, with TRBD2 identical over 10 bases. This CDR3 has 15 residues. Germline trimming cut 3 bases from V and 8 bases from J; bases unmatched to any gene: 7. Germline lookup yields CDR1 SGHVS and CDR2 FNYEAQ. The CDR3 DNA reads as TGTGCCAGCAGCTTCACTAGCGGGATTATCGATGAGCAGTTCTTC. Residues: CASSFTSGIIDEQFF. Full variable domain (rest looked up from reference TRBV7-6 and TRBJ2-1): GAGVSQSPRYKVTKRGQDVALRCDPISGHVSLYWYRQALGQGPEFLTYFNYEAQQDKSGLPNDRFSAERPEGSISTLTIQRTEQRDSAMYRCASSFTSGIIDEQFFGPGTRLTVL.

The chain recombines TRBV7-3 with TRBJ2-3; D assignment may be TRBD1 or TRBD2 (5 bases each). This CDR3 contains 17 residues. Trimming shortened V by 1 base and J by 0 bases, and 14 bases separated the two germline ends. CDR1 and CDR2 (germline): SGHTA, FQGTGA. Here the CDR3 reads CASSLRGSRMSTDTQYF. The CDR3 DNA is TGTGCCAGCAGCTTAAGGGGGTCTAGGATGAGCACAGATACGCAGTATTTT.

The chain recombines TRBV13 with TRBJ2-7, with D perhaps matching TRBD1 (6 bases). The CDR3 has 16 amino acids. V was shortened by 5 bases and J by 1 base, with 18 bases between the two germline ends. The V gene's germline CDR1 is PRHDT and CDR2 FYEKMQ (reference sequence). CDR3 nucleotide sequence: TGTGCCAGCAGCCCGGGCACAGGGTTAGGGTCCTACGAGCAGTACTTC. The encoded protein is CASSPGTGLGSYEQYF.

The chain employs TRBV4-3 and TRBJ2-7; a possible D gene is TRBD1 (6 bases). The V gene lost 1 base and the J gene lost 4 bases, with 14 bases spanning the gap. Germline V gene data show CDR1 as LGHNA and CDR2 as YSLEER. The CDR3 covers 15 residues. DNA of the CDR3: TGCGCCAGCAGCCAAGTAGGGGGTCGTAGTTACGAGCAGTACTTC. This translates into CASSQVGGRSYEQYF.

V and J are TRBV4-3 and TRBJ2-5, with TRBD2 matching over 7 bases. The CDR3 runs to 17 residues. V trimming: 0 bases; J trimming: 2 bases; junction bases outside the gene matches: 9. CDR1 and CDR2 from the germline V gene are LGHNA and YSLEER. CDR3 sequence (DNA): TGCGCCAGCAGCCAAGAGGCGAACCGGGACTATCAAGAGACCCAGTACTTC. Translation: CASSQEANRDYQETQYF.

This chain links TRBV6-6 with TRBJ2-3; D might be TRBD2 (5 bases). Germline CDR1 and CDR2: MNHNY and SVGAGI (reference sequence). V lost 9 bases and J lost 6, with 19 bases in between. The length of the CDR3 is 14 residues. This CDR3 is CASSPVRTRDTQYF. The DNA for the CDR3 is TGTGCCAGTTCCCCCGTTCGGACTCGGGATACGCAGTATTTT.

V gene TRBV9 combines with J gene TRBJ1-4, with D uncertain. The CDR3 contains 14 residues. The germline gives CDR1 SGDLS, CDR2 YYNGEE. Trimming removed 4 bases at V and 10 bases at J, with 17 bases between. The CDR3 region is CASSPSSTIGKLFF. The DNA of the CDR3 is TGTGCCAGCAGCCCCTCCAGTACAATTGGAAAACTGTTTTTT.

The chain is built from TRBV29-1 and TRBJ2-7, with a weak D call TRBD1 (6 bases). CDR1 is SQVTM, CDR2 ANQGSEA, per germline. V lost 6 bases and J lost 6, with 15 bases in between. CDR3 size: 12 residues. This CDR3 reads CSVTGSNGEQYF. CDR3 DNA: TGCAGCGTCACAGGGAGCAACGGCGAGCAGTACTTC.

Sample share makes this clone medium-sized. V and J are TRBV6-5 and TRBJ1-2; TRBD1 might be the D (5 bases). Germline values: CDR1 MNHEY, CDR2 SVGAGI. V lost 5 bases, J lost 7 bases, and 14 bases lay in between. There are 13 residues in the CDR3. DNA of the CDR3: TGTGCCAGCAGTCTAGGACAAGCTGGTGGCTACACCTTC. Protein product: CASSLGQAGGYTF.

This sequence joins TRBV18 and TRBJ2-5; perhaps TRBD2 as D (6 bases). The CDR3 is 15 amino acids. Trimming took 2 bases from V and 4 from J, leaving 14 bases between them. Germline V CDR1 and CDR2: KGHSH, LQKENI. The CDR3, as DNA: TGTGCCAGCTCACCAGGCAGGGAGGCAGGAGAGACCCAGTACTTC. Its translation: CASSPGREAGETQYF.

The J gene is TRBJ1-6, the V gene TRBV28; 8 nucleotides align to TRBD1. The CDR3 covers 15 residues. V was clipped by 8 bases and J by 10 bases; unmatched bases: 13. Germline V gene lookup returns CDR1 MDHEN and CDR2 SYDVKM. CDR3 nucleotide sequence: TGTGCCAGCTGGACAGGGTCCGGGGTATACTCACCCCTCCACTTT. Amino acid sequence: CASWTGSGVYSPLHF.

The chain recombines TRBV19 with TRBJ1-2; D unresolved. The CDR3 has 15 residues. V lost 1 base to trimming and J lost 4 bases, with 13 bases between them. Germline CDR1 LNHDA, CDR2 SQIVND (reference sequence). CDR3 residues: CASSIAGARLYGYTF. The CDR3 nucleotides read TGTGCCAGTAGTATAGCGGGTGCCCGACTCTATGGCTACACCTTC.

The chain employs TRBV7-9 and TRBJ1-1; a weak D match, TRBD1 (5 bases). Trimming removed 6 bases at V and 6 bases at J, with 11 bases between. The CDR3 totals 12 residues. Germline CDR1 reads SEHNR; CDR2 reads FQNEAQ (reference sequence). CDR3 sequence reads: CASRLGASEAFF. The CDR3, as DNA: TGTGCCAGCAGACTAGGGGCGTCTGAAGCTTTCTTT.

For the CDR3, the DNA is TGCGCCAGCAGCTTGGGGGGACTTAACGAGCAGTACTTC. This sequence encodes CASSLGGLNEQYF. The chain recombines TRBV5-1 with TRBJ2-7; a weak D match, TRBD2 (6 bases). Trimming left V 0 bases short and J 5 bases short, with 9 bases between. This CDR3 has 13 amino acids. Germline V lookup: CDR1 SGHRS, CDR2 YFSETQ.